This TCR beta chain was sequenced during a study of T cells in Graves' hyperthyroidism and ophthalmopathy (dated by TCRdb to between 2018 and 2021). With respect to the entire study: Peripheral blood was collected at initial diagnosis, before any treatment. Following sampling, methimazole starting at 30 mg daily was given to hyperthyroidism patients, and high-dose intravenous methylprednisolone was given to ophthalmopathy patients. The 80 to 100 discovery patients were randomly divided into training and test sets at a 7:3 ratio. Thyroid tissue and blood T-cell repertoires from several Graves' hyperthyroidism patients were also compared in the study. A discovery cohort of fewer than 110 patients, 43 with Graves' ophthalmopathy and under 60 with stable Graves' hyperthyroidism, was used to find distinguishing TCR V-J signatures. Whether ophthalmopathy could be predicted prospectively was tested in an independent validation cohort made up of under 20 hyperthyroidism patients plus 17 patients who later progressed to ophthalmopathy. TCR Vbeta CDR3 sequencing of around 130 peripheral blood samples (43 ophthalmopathy, some 75 hyperthyroidism and approximately 17 progressor patients) is reported in the paper.

There are many counts of this clonotype. Its antigen is not yet known. Base qualities are not provided; no much larger clone lies one nucleotide away. V is trimmed back by 1 base and J by 6 bases, and the junction contains 12 bases that no gene match accounts for. CDR1 and CDR2, per the germline V gene (reference sequence), are DFQATT and SNEGSKA. The CDR3, from cysteine to phenylalanine, totals 16 residues. The sequence is cut down to CDR3 DNA, 48 bases in frame from base 1. The TCR beta CDR3 regions were amplified from RNA transcripts. The TCR CDR3 was subjected to a first round of RT-PCR using the HTBI primer set and the Qiagen OneStep RT-PCR kit. Libraries were constructed in a second round of multiplex PCR, after which size selection and purification were performed. The libraries were sequenced on an Illumina HiSeq2000 using paired-end 100 bp reads. Per the original workflow: SOAPnuke was used to process the raw data, removing reads that contained adapters or uncalled bases, had a mean Phred below 15, or lacked an exact match to the constant primer or identifier. COPE v1.2.5 was used to merge high-quality paired reads, and clonotypes were defined as unique nucleotide sequences. MiTCR v1.1 was used to align clonotypes to the IMGT TRBV, TRBD and TRBJ reference segments. The analysis was restricted to V-J combinations with a frequency above 0.0001, which together covered about 99% of the repertoires. The TCS score was defined as the ratio of F50 (clonal expansion) to E x V (chaos), calculated using BLOSUM62-based TCRdist between CDR3 peptides within each V-J. Welch's t-statistics and random forest reduced around 510 V-J features to roughly 13, which were used in a naive Bayes classifier (R e1071). The Morisita-Horn index was used to measure how similar the thyroid and blood repertoires were. TCRdb applied fastp at Q25 and MiXCR to the public reads, then kept only in-frame beta chains. Rows with one shared CDR3 protein collapse into an entry with the most common genes and DNA. The V and J calls were determined by TCRdb, not by the authors. The sample contains about 610,000 distinct CDR3 sequences, about 15% of them found a single time. Together, the top ten hold around 4.5% of the sample.

The full study reports these points: Ophthalmopathy was separated from stable hyperthyroidism by a 13 V-J signature model, with around 90% sensitivity and roughly 81% specificity obtained in cross-validation and 80%/75% obtained in testing. Most expanded thyroid clonotypes (frequency above 0.001) were also detected in blood, a finding suggesting that blood repertoires may reflect thyroid immune responses. In validation, the model predicted progression to ophthalmopathy a median of approximately 6.6 months before onset, with approximately 68% sensitivity and more than 72% specificity. Sample size was not statistically predetermined, and investigators were not blinded to group allocation.

Ophthalmopathy patients had moderately to severely active disease, Clinical Activity Score of at least 3, NOSPECS grade of at least 4, and duration under 3 months. The study excluded patients with uncontrolled infections, other autoimmune diseases, pregnancy or lactation. Clinical symptoms, serum thyroxine and TRAb, thyroid ultrasound, and orbital computed tomography formed the basis for the diagnoses. Ficoll-Paque density gradient centrifugation was used to isolate PBMCs from 8 to 10 ml of fresh peripheral blood. Total RNA was extracted with Trizol reagent, and quality was checked on an Agilent 2100 Bioanalyzer.

The sequence was obtained from a woman between 35 and 50 years old with Graves' ophthalmopathy. The V and J genes are TRBV20-1 and TRBJ2-7; 10 junctional bases match TRBD2. Material for sequencing was blood. The bases read TGCAGTGCTAGAGCGCCGGGACTAGCGAGTCTAATCGAGCAGTACTTC. This encodes CSARAPGLASLIEQYF.